The present TCR beta chain was sequenced within a study of blood T cell repertoires in COVID-19. This CDR3 is 12 amino acids long. Between the trimmed V and J ends, which lost 3 bases and 3 bases, there was a span of 3 bases. Some clones are missing from TCRdb's copy, which holds only in-frame ones; the method was immunoSEQ multiplex PCR. The sample consists of about 260,000 clones, about 88% of them appearing once. This clone is a singleton in its sample. V gene TRBV12-3 or TRBV12-4 combines with J gene TRBJ1-3; D is unresolved. Sample: peripheral blood. The source is a man aged 55 to 70 who had recovered from COVID-19. This CDR3 reads CASSFGGNTIYF. The DNA for the CDR3 is TGTGCCAGCAGTTTCGGTGGAAACACCATATATTTT.